This T cell receptor (beta chain) was identified during a study of CD8+CD57+ T cells in acquired aplastic anemia (dated by TCRdb to between 2017 and 2018). Study-level background: A mean of around 3.3 ug of DNA, ranging from roughly 0.2 to 30 ug, was extracted from sorted CD4+ and CD8+ cells.

Note on this clonotype: Its antigen is currently not known. Base qualities are not recorded, but no much larger clone differs from it by a single base.

Profiling of TCR beta VDJ combinations and CDR3 sequences used genomic DNA as the template. TCR repertoire sequencing was run on an Illumina HiSeq 2000. Turning to the authors' computational methods: TRBV/TRBJ rearrangement plots, CDR3 size and DJ length profiles, and Simpson's diversity index were used to assess repertoires. Whichever DNA sequence was most abundant in the deep sequencing data was defined as the immunodominant clone. CDR3 amino acid sequences were screened for sharing across subjects and compared with published repertoires and the VDJdb database. TCRdb's own reprocessing of the public reads used fastp at Q25 and MiXCR and kept productive beta chains. Rows matching on CDR3 protein sequence are summarized as one entry with the most common DNA and genes. The V and J calls, along with clone size, are taken from TCRdb and not from the paper's own processing. This sample lists 300,000 or so distinct CDR3 sequences; 55% to 65% were detected once. Of the sample, around 8% is held by the ten largest clones.

General study outcomes and caveats: Approximately 27 CD8+ CDR3 sequences were found in both patients and controls but appeared to be highly expressed in patients and within the immunodominant clones of the patients. Between patients and healthy controls, no significant difference in CD8+ Simpson's diversity was found (P=0.060).

In this study, sorted CD4+ and CD8+ T cells from the blood of healthy subjects and of severe aplastic anemia patients had their TCR repertoires deep-sequenced. Ficoll-Paque density gradient centrifugation was used to isolate peripheral blood mononuclear cells. Before DNA extraction, CD4+ and CD8+ T cells were sorted by FACS or by magnetic beads. V was cut back by 4 bases and J by 2 bases, leaving a gap of 10 bases between them. From the cysteine through the phenylalanine, the CDR3 covers 14 amino acids. Only CDR3 DNA is held: 42 bases, read in frame from base 1. CDR1 and CDR2, per the germline V gene, are KGHSH and LQKENI.

The clonotype originates from a human donor with severe aplastic anemia or a healthy control (not recorded which). This receptor chain uses TRBV18 and TRBJ2-3; tentative D gene TRBD2, with 5 bases matching. The sample consisted of sorted CD4+, CD8+, or CD8+CD57+ T cells (not recorded which) from PBMCs. The DNA sequence is as follows: TGTGCCAGCTCACGGGCGGGCTACACAGATACGCAGTATTTT. The translation is CASSRAGYTDTQYF.